Listed here are 24 T cell receptor beta chains from one sample, sequenced in a study of blood T cell repertoires in COVID-19 (dated by TCRdb to the early 2020s). The method was the immunoSEQ multiplex PCR assay. TCRdb carries this immuneACCESS record with in-frame sequences only. Its versions omit some clonotypes, under half of them owing to an unresolved V gene in the studies checked, with the rest unexplained. This sample gives roughly 380,000 clones in total; less than 90% of them show up just once. In total, the top ten clones hold almost 3% of the sample. Material for sequencing was PBMCs or T cells enriched from blood (not recorded which). The receptors were sampled from a young woman who had recovered from COVID-19.

CDR3 sequence: CASSSDRGYNEQFF. For the CDR3, the DNA is TGTGCCAGCAGCTCCGACAGGGGCTACAATGAGCAGTTCTTC. The rearrangement links TRBV7-9 to TRBJ2-1, with TRBD1 matching over 8 bases. V shed 4 bases, J shed 3 bases, and the junction held 2 bases outside the gene matches. The CDR3 is 14 residues long. Per the germline V gene, CDR1 is SEHNR and CDR2 is FQNEAQ (reference sequence).

This clone was observed once. The rearrangement joins TRBV30 to TRBJ1-1, with 8 bases that match TRBD1. The CDR3 consists of 15 residues. The trim removed 3 bases at V and 1 base at J, leaving 7 bases unmatched. Germline CDR1 is GTSNPN and CDR2 is SVGIG (reference sequence). The CDR3 sequence: CAWRFWTGPNTEAFF. CDR3 nucleotides: TGTGCCTGGAGATTTTGGACAGGGCCGAACACTGAAGCTTTCTTT.

The chain recombines TRBV21-1 with TRBJ2-3; the table's D call TRBD2 went unverified against the DNA. TRBV21-1 is noted as a pseudogene. The CDR3 is 17 residues long. The CDR3: CASSHSSGNLNPDTQYF. For the CDR3, the DNA is TGTGCCAGCAGCCACTCCTCCGGGAACCTAAATCCAGATACGCAGTATTTT.

This clone appeared once. V gene TRBV5-8 combines with J gene TRBJ1-6; 8 bases line up with TRBD1. V lost 4 bases to trimming and J lost 7 bases; unmatched junction nucleotides: 10. The CDR3 sequence is 16 residues long. Germline V lookup: CDR1 SGHTS, CDR2 YDEGEE. The CDR3 DNA follows: TGTGCCAGCAGCAGAATCGGACAGGGAGAAAATTCACCCCTCCACTTT. The encoded protein is CASSRIGQGENSPLHF.

A note on this clone: The sample holds other DNA sequences that translate to the same CDR3. The V call is TRBV7-9, the J call TRBJ1-5; D gene ambiguous. The CDR3 contains 14 residues. Trimming took off 1 base at V and 2 bases at J, with 6 bases between the two ends. The germline V gene has CDR1 SEHNR and CDR2 FQNEAQ (reference sequence). CDR3 coding DNA: TGTGCCAGCAGCTTAGGGGGAGGCAATCAGCCCCAGCATTTT. It yields the protein CASSLGGGNQPQHF.

CDR3 sequence reads: CASSVVGTNTGELFF. The CDR3 DNA follows: TGTGCCAGCAGCGTAGTGGGGACTAACACCGGGGAGCTGTTTTTT. The chain recombines TRBV9 with TRBJ2-2; D might be TRBD2 (6 bases). Germline values: CDR1 SGDLS, CDR2 YYNGEE. V was clipped by 0 bases and J by 2 bases, with 8 bases between them. The CDR3 contains 15 residues.

This chain joins TRBV6-4 and TRBJ1-5, with D possibly being TRBD1 (6 bases). This CDR3 comprises 13 residues. From germline, CDR1 is MRHNA and CDR2 SNTAGT. The V end was cut by 4 bases, the J end by 8 bases, with 12 bases between. CDR3 nucleotide sequence: TGTGCCAGCAGTGCAAGGGACACTGAGCCCCAGCATTTT. Amino acid sequence: CASSARDTEPQHF.

The chain uses TRBV29-1 and TRBJ2-4, with 12 bases aligning to TRBD2. The CDR3 runs 13 residues. Trimming at V came to 6 bases and at J to 10 bases, leaving 7 bases not matched to a gene. Germline CDR1 and CDR2: SQVTM and ANQGSEA. The CDR3 region is CSVPTSGGDIQYF. The CDR3 DNA reads as TGCAGCGTACCGACTAGCGGGGGAGATATTCAGTACTTC. The full variable domain, its missing parts supplied by reference TRBV29-1 and TRBJ2-4, is SAVISQKPSRDICQRGTSLTIQCQVDSQVTMMFWYRQQPGQSLTLIATANQGSEATYESGFVIDKFPISRPNLTFSTLTVSNMSPEDSSIYLCSVPTSGGDIQYFGAGTRLSVL.

This chain joins TRBV7-9 and TRBJ1-2; 8 nucleotides line up with TRBD1. This CDR3 has 15 residues. Germline V lookup: CDR1 SEHNR, CDR2 FQNEAQ (reference sequence). V shed 0 bases and J 4 bases; nucleotides not matched to a gene: 4. CDR3 protein: CASSLADRVGYGYTF. CDR3 nucleotides: TGTGCCAGCAGCTTAGCGGACAGGGTCGGCTATGGCTACACCTTC.

This chain links TRBV30 with TRBJ1-2, with D perhaps TRBD1 (6 bases). Germline V lookup: CDR1 GTSNPN, CDR2 SVGIG (reference sequence). The CDR3 is 13 residues long. Between the trimmed V and J ends, which lost 0 bases and 4 bases, there was a span of 9 bases. CDR3 sequence reads: CAWSVDRLYGYTF. DNA of the CDR3: TGTGCCTGGAGTGTGGACAGACTCTATGGCTACACCTTC.

The CDR3 here is CARSAPGLASNHEQYF. CDR3 sequence (DNA): TGTGCCAGAAGCGCCCCGGGACTAGCGTCAAACCACGAGCAGTACTTC. V and J are TRBV5-3 and TRBJ2-7, with 10 bases lining up with TRBD2. TRBV5-3 is an ORF, and what it does is uncertain. The CDR3 is 16 residues long. V was clipped by 4 bases and J by 5 bases; unmatched bases: 12.

With regard to this clone: Additional DNA sequences in this sample encode the identical CDR3. The chain carries TRBV9 and TRBJ1-4; no firm D call. From germline, CDR1 is SGDLS and CDR2 YYNGEE. Between the trimmed V and J ends, which lost 0 bases and 0 bases, there was a span of 6 bases. CDR3 size: 15 residues. In nucleotides, the CDR3 is TGTGCCAGCAGCGTAGGCGGTGCAACTAATGAAAAACTGTTTTTT. Its protein product is CASSVGGATNEKLFF.

The table lists this clone with a few counts. The identical CDR3 is also encoded by other nucleotide sequences in the sample. The chain employs TRBV5-1 and TRBJ1-2, with TRBD1 identical over 8 bases. The CDR3 loop spans 14 amino acids. J gave up 2 bases and V 0 bases, and 0 bases lay outside the gene matches. The germline V gene encodes CDR1 SGHRS and CDR2 YFSETQ. CDR3: CASSLGQGNYGYTF. The CDR3 DNA reads TGCGCCAGCAGCTTGGGACAGGGGAACTATGGCTACACCTTC.

This chain links TRBV6-5 with TRBJ1-2; 9 bases are a match to TRBD1. CDR1 and CDR2 (germline): MNHEY, SVGAGI. V dropped 11 bases and J dropped 4; count of bases not matched to a gene: 11. This CDR3 region has 14 residues. CDR3 amino acids: CASRTGEGGYGYTF. CDR3 in DNA: TGTGCCTCACGGACAGGGGAGGGTGGCTATGGCTACACCTTC.

This chain connects TRBV19 to TRBJ2-7; TRBD2 might be the D (6 bases). The CDR3 runs to 11 residues. The V gene's germline CDR1 is LNHDA and CDR2 SQIVND (reference sequence). The V end lost 6 bases, the J end lost 6 bases, and 9 bases lay between the germline ends. The CDR3: CASSSGVEQYF. CDR3 DNA: TGTGCCAGTAGCTCGGGGGTCGAGCAGTACTTC.

CDR3 DNA: TGTGCCAGCAGCTTAGAGACAGGGCTACTTAGTAATGAAAAACTGTTTTTT. The encoded protein is CASSLETGLLSNEKLFF. This chain uses TRBV7-9 with TRBJ1-4, with TRBD1 matching over 7 bases. From germline, CDR1 is SEHNR and CDR2 FQNEAQ (reference sequence). Germline trimming cut 1 base from V and 4 bases from J; bases unmatched to any gene: 9. CDR3 length equals 17 residues.

The chain recombines TRBV6-5 with TRBJ1-1; D is perhaps TRBD1 (6 bases). Germline V CDR1 and CDR2: MNHEY, SVGAGI. The ends were cut back, 5 bases at V and 9 bases at J, with 16 bases in the middle. The CDR3 has 13 amino acids. For the CDR3, the DNA is TGTGCCAGCAGTACCCCGGGAAGGGGGAAAGCTTTCTTT. It yields the protein CASSTPGRGKAFF.

This rearrangement joins TRBV5-6 to TRBJ2-7; perhaps TRBD1 as D (5 bases). V lost 2 bases to trimming and J lost 1 base, with 7 bases between them. The CDR3 extends over 13 amino acids. CDR1 is SGHDT and CDR2 is YYEEEE in the germline V gene. The CDR3 here is CASSLDRSYEQYF. The CDR3, as DNA: TGTGCCAGCAGCTTAGACAGATCCTACGAGCAGTACTTC.

J is TRBJ2-2 and V is TRBV6-6; weak D call: TRBD2 (5 bases). V was clipped by 3 bases and J by 4 bases, with 12 bases between them. This CDR3 is 15 amino acids long. Germline lookup yields CDR1 MNHNY and CDR2 SVGAGI (reference sequence). The CDR3 here is CASSYGGSITGELFF. CDR3 nucleotides: TGTGCCAGCAGTTATGGTGGGAGTATCACCGGGGAGCTGTTTTTT.

The rearrangement uses TRBV9 and TRBJ1-4; 10 bases line up with TRBD1. This CDR3 region has 16 residues. The trim removed 3 bases at V and 6 bases at J, leaving 8 bases unmatched. The germline gives CDR1 SGDLS, CDR2 YYNGEE. CDR3 sequence reads: CASSEQGTGVDEKLFF. The CDR3 DNA is TGTGCCAGCAGCGAGCAAGGGACAGGGGTGGATGAAAAACTGTTTTTT.

Note on this clone: This sample includes further DNA sequences coding for the same CDR3. V gene TRBV2 combines with J gene TRBJ1-5; 9 positions match TRBD1. Germline CDR1 reads SNHLY; CDR2 reads FYNNEI. After removal of 7 bases from V and 6 bases from J, the junction contained 4 bases not matched to a gene. The CDR3 totals 13 residues. The CDR3 coding sequence is TGTGCCAGCACCGGACAGGGGCTTCAGCCCCAGCATTTT. Its translation: CASTGQGLQPQHF.

V and J are TRBV5-4 and TRBJ2-1; D gene unclear. There are 13 residues in the CDR3. V was trimmed by 3 bases and J by 2 bases, leaving 6 bases between them. Germline V gene data show CDR1 as SGHNT and CDR2 as YYREEE (reference sequence). The CDR3 DNA reads as TGTGCCAGCAGCTCACTCCCCTACAATGAGCAGTTCTTC. Amino acids: CASSSLPYNEQFF.

The rearrangement links TRBV7-8 to TRBJ2-7, with TRBD2 matching 7 bases. Germline CDR1 and CDR2: SGHVS and FQNEAQ. Trimming at V came to 2 bases and at J to 5 bases, leaving 6 bases not matched to a gene. The CDR3 loop spans 14 amino acids. The DNA of the CDR3 is TGTGCCAGCAGCTTACGCGGGGGTTTCGACGAGCAGTACTTC. Translating gives CASSLRGGFDEQYF.

The chain is built from TRBV3-1 (or the pseudogene TRBV3-2) and TRBJ1-6; 8 nucleotides match TRBD1. There are 15 residues in the CDR3. V shed 5 bases and J 10 bases; nucleotides not matched to a gene: 10. Germline V gives CDR1 LGHDT, CDR2 YNNKEL (reference sequence). In DNA, the CDR3 is TGTGCCAGCAGCGAGCAGGACAGGGCTGGCTCACCCCTCCACTTT. It specifies CASSEQDRAGSPLHF.